This is a list of T cell receptor beta chains from one sample in a study of T cell responses to AZD1222 COVID-19 vaccine. Using immunoSEQ multiplex PCR, the repertoire was profiled, and TCRdb retains in-frame clones only, with some absent. The sample lists about 150,000 clones, 75% to 95% occurring once. The material sequenced was peripheral blood, taken on day 0 of AZD1222 vaccination. These receptors all come from an adult in good health. Each CDR3 is given without its conserved first and last residue. D genes are given only for firm matches.

CDR3	V	D
ASSLPYEGFTEAF	TRBV28	.
ASSLSLGGLNNEQF	TRBV27	.
ASSVHKIDRGRDGYT	TRBV6-1	TRBD1
ASSQEGFSGTQY	TRBV3-1/TRBV3-2	.
ASSPLAKNIQY	TRBV27	.
SVEFGTGGTEAF	TRBV29-1	TRBD1
ASRDAGTGGFAIY	TRBV28	TRBD1
ASSRILLQLNYGYT	TRBV5-6	.
ASSLRPGSSYEQY	TRBV27	.
ASRRQGDTEAF	TRBV6-5	TRBD1
ASSLAGSGELF	TRBV7-2	.
ASSGADTQY	TRBV5-4	.
ASRGAGKGYT	TRBV28	.
ASSPPRRRGELF	TRBV7-2	.
ASSSSRSLNSPLH	TRBV19	.
ASSLQGRIRAF	TRBV19	TRBD1
ASSSRGNYGYT	TRBV5-6	.
ASSGFSGNTIY	TRBV19	.
ASSQGTGMNTEAF	TRBV3-1/TRBV3-2	TRBD1
ASSRQGYEQY	TRBV2	TRBD1
ASSLGRTGRTSGANVLT	TRBV11-2	TRBD1
ASRAGTGGNEQY	TRBV6-5	TRBD1
ASSYLSGGVGDTQY	TRBV6-5	TRBD2
ASRGMGGPVTEAF	TRBV27	.
SVVSGDTQY	TRBV29-1	.
ASSQTALGQLYGYT	TRBV16	.
ASSLFNSGNTIY	TRBV14	.
ASSLRNTIY	TRBV28	.
ASSQDPRDTEAF	TRBV4-3	.
ASSMQVASMGQPQH	TRBV19	.
ASSSKVALTEAF	TRBV19	.
ASSMKATNEKLF	TRBV7-9	.
ASSRVEDEQY	TRBV7-9	.
ASRAGTGGSEQY	TRBV2	TRBD1
ASRIMGNTEAF	TRBV5-1	.
ASSVGWAQETQY	TRBV9	.
ASRRGTGGLTEAF	TRBV9	TRBD1
ASGKPVGVLAGEQY	TRBV21-1	.
ASSSSNPLAPQY	TRBV7-2	.
ASSLEQFGNTIY	TRBV5-6	.
ASSERHRRQGRQPQH	TRBV2	.
ASSQDSARETRGYT	TRBV3-1/TRBV3-2	.
ASSVLRDTEAF	TRBV9	.
ASSPIGGATNEKLF	TRBV18	TRBD1
ASSIAGSTEAF	TRBV19	.
ASSFSGGTEAF	TRBV27	.
ASSMGQGTTEAF	TRBV19	.
ASSIDHRNSPLH	TRBV19	.
ASSPITGKLIEKLF	TRBV7-9	.
ASSPGQVLRNTIY	TRBV28	TRBD1
ASSLGPSRDEQF	TRBV7-9	.
ASSLDFGNTIY	TRBV5-1	.
ASSSPDLGRYTDTQY	TRBV28	.
ASSLGTGASTGELF	TRBV18	TRBD1